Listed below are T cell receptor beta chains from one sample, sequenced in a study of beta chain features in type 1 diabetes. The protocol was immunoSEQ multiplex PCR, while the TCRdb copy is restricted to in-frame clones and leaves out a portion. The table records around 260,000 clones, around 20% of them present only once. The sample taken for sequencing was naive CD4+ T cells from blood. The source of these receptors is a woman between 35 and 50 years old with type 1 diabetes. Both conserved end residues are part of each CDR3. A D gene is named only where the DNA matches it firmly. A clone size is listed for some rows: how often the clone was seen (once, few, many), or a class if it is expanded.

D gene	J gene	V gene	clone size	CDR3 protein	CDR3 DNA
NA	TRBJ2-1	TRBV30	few	CAWKPSGNEQFF	TGTGCCTGGAAGCCCTCAGGAAATGAGCAGTTCTTC
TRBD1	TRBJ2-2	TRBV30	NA	CAWSAPGGTGELFF	TGTGCCTGGAGTGCCCCAGGGGGCACCGGGGAGCTGTTTTTT
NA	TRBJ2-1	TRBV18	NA	CASSPPQSYNEQFF	TGTGCCAGCTCACCACCACAGTCCTACAATGAGCAGTTCTTC
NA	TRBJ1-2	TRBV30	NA	CAWTGVGGYTF	TGTGCCTGGACGGGGGTCGGTGGCTACACCTTC
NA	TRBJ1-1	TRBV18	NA	CASSPVRQNTEAFF	TGTGCCAGCTCACCCGTGAGGCAGAACACTGAAGCTTTCTTT
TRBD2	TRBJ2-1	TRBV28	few	CASSLGSGRKFF	TGTGCCAGCAGTTTAGGAAGCGGGAGAAAGTTCTTC
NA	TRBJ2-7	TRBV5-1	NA	CASREQGYEQYF	TGCGCCAGCAGGGAACAGGGATACGAGCAGTACTTC
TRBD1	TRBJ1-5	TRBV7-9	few	CASSSSTGGNQPQHF	TGTGCCAGCAGCTCCTCGACAGGGGGGAATCAGCCCCAGCATTTT
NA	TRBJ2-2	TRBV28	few	CASSSRVGELFF	TGTGCCAGCAGCTCCCGGGTCGGGGAGCTGTTTTTT
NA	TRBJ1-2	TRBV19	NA	CASTLSPVDYGYTF	TGTGCCAGTACCCTATCGCCGGTAGACTATGGCTACACCTTC
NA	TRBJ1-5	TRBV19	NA	CASSIGQINQPQHF	TGTGCCAGTAGTATCGGACAGATCAATCAGCCCCAGCATTTT
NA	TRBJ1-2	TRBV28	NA	CASSFQRGSYGYTF	TGTGCCAGCAGTTTTCAGCGGGGCTCCTATGGCTACACCTTC
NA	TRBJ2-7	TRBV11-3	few	CASSLTGSEQYF	TGTGCCAGCAGCTTAACAGGGAGCGAGCAGTACTTC
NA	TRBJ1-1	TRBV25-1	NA	CASSELGAVNTEAFF	TGTGCCAGCAGTGAATTAGGGGCAGTGAACACTGAAGCTTTCTTT
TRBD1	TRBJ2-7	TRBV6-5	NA	CASSHRGEGIEQYF	TGTGCCAGCAGTCACAGGGGAGAGGGAATCGAGCAGTACTTC
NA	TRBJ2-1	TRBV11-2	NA	CASSARGGNNEQFF	TGTGCCAGCAGCGCCAGGGGTGGGAACAATGAGCAGTTCTTC
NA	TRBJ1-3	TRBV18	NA	CASSPVVPAAGNTIYF	TGTGCCAGCTCACCAGTCGTTCCTGCAGCTGGAAACACCATATATTTT
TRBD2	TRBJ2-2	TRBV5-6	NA	CASSLAGGLAGNTGELFF	TGTGCCAGCAGCTTGGCGGGGGGACTAGCGGGAAACACCGGGGAGCTGTTTTTT
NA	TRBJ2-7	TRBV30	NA	CAWMKGPSYEQYF	TGTGCCTGGATGAAGGGGCCTTCCTACGAGCAGTACTTC
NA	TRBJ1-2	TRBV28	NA	CASMEYYGYTF	TGTGCCAGCATGGAGTACTATGGCTACACCTTC
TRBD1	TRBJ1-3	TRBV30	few	CAWSVGFQGARGNTIYF	TGTGCCTGGAGTGTAGGGTTCCAGGGGGCGCGAGGAAACACCATATATTTT
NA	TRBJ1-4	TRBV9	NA	CASSVGQAATNEKLFF	TGTGCCAGCAGCGTAGGACAGGCAGCAACTAATGAAAAACTGTTTTTT
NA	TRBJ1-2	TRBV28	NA	CASSLARAAPYGYTF	TGTGCCAGCAGTTTAGCGAGGGCCGCCCCCTATGGCTACACCTTC
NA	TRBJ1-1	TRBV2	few	CASAGDMNTEAFF	TGTGCCAGTGCAGGGGACATGAACACTGAAGCTTTCTTT
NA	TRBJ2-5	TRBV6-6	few	CASTFAWRWSQYF	TGTGCCAGCACGTTCGCGTGGAGGTGGAGCCAGTACTTC
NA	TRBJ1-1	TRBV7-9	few	CASSPRGVVSEAFF	TGTGCCAGCAGCCCCAGGGGAGTAGTATCTGAAGCTTTCTTT
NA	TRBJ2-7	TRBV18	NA	CASSPGSTYEQYF	TGTGCCAGCTCACCAGGCAGTACCTACGAGCAGTACTTC
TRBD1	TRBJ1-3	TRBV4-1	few	CASSQPDRGSGNTIYF	TGCGCCAGCAGCCAACCGGACAGGGGCTCTGGAAACACCATATATTTT
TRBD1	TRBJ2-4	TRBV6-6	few	CASRDSAKNIQYF	TGTGCCAGCCGGGACAGTGCCAAAAACATTCAGTACTTC
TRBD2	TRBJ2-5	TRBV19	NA	CASSNHRLAGAPWETQYF	TGTGCCAGTAGTAACCATCGACTAGCGGGAGCCCCTTGGGAGACCCAGTACTTC
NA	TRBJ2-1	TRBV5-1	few	CASSFPGDEQFF	TGCGCCAGCAGCTTCCCAGGCGATGAGCAGTTCTTC
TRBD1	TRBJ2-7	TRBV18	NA	CASSPRTGATDYEQYF	TGTGCCAGCTCACCCCGCACAGGGGCGACCGACTACGAGCAGTACTTC
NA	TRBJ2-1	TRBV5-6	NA	CASSLSLYEQFF	TGTGCCAGCAGCTTGTCTCTGTATGAGCAGTTCTTC
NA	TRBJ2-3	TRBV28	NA	CASSLRDTQYF	TGTGCCAGCAGCCTACGAGATACGCAGTATTTT
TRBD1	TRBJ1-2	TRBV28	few	CASRPETGPRGYTF	TGTGCCAGCAGACCAGAGACAGGGCCCCGTGGCTACACCTTC
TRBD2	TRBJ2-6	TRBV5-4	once	CASSLGLAGERTNVLTF	TGTGCCAGCAGCTTGGGACTAGCGGGAGAGAGGACCAACGTCCTGACTTTC
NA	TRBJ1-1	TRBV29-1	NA	CSVKVVNSEAFF	TGCAGCGTAAAAGTAGTAAACTCTGAAGCTTTCTTT
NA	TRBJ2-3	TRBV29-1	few	CSAPRQGSTDTQYF	TGCAGCGCCCCCCGGCAGGGGAGCACAGATACGCAGTATTTT
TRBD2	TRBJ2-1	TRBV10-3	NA	CAIRETSGPYNEQFF	TGTGCCATCAGGGAGACTAGCGGGCCCTACAATGAGCAGTTCTTC
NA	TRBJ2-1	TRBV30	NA	CAWHSGVNNEQFF	TGTGCCTGGCATAGCGGAGTTAACAATGAGCAGTTCTTC
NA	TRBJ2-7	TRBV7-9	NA	CASSLGRGQYF	TGTGCCAGCAGCTTAGGTCGGGGGCAGTACTTC
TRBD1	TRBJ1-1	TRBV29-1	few	CSVVLQGSGTEAFF	TGCAGCGTTGTACTACAGGGGAGCGGCACTGAAGCTTTCTTT
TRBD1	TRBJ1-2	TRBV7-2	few	CASSSWTGSNYGYTF	TGTGCCAGCAGCTCCTGGACAGGCTCTAACTATGGCTACACCTTC
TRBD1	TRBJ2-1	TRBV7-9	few	CANDRGLFNEQFF	TGTGCCAACGACAGGGGGCTATTCAATGAGCAGTTCTTC
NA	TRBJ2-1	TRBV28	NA	CASSPPQAHEQFF	TGTGCCAGCAGTCCCCCACAGGCTCATGAGCAGTTCTTC
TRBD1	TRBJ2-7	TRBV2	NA	CASSPGQSYEQYF	TGTGCCAGCAGTCCGGGACAGTCCTACGAGCAGTACTTC
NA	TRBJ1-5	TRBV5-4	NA	CASSLGPQGREPQHF	TGTGCCAGCAGCTTGGGCCCCCAGGGGAGGGAACCCCAGCATTTT
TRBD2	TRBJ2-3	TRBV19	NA	CASSSPSGSLTDTQYF	TGTGCCAGTAGTAGTCCTAGCGGGAGCCTCACAGATACGCAGTATTTT